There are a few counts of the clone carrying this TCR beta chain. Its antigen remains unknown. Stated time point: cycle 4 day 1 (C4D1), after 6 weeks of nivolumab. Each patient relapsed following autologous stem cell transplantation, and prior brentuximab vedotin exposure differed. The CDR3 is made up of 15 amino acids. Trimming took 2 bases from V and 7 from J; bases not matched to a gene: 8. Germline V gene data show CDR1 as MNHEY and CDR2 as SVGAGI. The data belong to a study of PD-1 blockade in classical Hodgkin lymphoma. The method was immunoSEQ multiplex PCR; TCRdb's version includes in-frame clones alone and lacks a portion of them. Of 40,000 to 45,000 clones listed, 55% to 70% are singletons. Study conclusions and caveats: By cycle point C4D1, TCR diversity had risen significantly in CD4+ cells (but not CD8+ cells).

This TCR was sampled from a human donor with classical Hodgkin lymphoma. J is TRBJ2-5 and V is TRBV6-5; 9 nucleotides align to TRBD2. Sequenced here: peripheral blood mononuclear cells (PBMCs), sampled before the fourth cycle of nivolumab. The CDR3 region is CASSYASGGGVTQYF. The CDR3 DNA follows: TGTGCCAGCAGTTACGCTTCGGGCGGGGGGGTGACCCAGTACTTC.